This T cell receptor beta chain was identified in a study of T cell responses to AZD1222 COVID-19 vaccine. General study points: Unmutated variant regions reportedly attract nearly half of all spike-specific TCRs. Among those given AZD1222, only five or six were seropositive at baseline. White British donors predominated, females outnumbered males, and clonal diversity was possibly underestimated. Across the whole spike, CD4 TCRs peaked at regions 160-218 and 743-854.

V was clipped by 5 bases and J by 6 bases, with 8 bases between them. CDR1 and CDR2 (germline): MNHEY, SMNVEV (reference sequence). This CDR3 spans 11 amino acids. A few counts support this clone. The antigen is not known. Generated by immunoSEQ multiplex PCR, the TCRdb table keeps only in-frame clones and is missing some. Among 150,000 or so clones listed, 85% to 95% were seen once. This TCR was sampled from an adult in good health. The sequencing here drew on peripheral blood, taken on day 0 of AZD1222 vaccination. This rearrangement joins TRBV27 to TRBJ2-7, with D uncertain. CDR3 nucleotides: TGTGCCAGCAGTCCCCGAGGCGAGCAGTACTTC. This codes for CASSPRGEQYF.